This T cell receptor beta chain was sequenced in a study of vaccination and CD4 T cells after COVID-19. In its sample, this clonotype was seen once. Its target is unknown. Scientists ran DNA taken from cultured CD4+ T cells through the Oncomine TCR Beta short-read assay for sequencing. From cultured CD4+ T cells, genomic DNA was extracted. From the PCR reads, TCRdb called clonotypes with MiXCR, one entry per CDR3 protein. Here the sample spans 10,000 to 15,000 distinct CDR3 sequences, around 48% being singletons. This CDR3 region has 14 residues. V lost 4 bases to trimming and J lost 9 bases; unmatched junction nucleotides: 7. Germline CDR1 LNHDA, CDR2 SQIVND (reference sequence). Indicated treatment: roughly ten-day PBMC culture with coronavirus spike peptide pools or control peptides (ViraFEST assay). Having spent around 9 days in culture, CD4+ T cells were then isolated by negative selection.

This sequence was found in a human donor who had recovered from COVID-19. J is TRBJ2-1 and V is TRBV19; 9 bases agree with TRBD2. Sequenced sample: CD4+ T cells from blood, cultured in vitro. The CDR3 loop is CASSTTSGPGEQFF. In DNA form, the CDR3 reads TGTGCCAGTAGTACCACTAGCGGGCCGGGTGAGCAGTTCTTC.